The following is a T cell receptor (beta chain) sequence with its context. This CDR3 has 14 residues. V lost 7 bases and J lost 1; bases outside the gene matches: 4. Germline V gives CDR1 SNHLY, CDR2 FYNNEI. Assay used: immunoSEQ multiplex PCR; TCRdb lists only in-frame clones, some missing. The sample includes some 130,000 clones, 70% to 85% of them seen just once. This entry belongs to a study of blood T cell repertoires in COVID-19. The chain is built from TRBV2 and TRBJ1-1; 9 bases map to TRBD1. The TCR was taken from a woman older than 75 with acute or convalescent COVID-19. Sequences were obtained from peripheral blood. The CDR3 DNA reads TGTGCCAGCACTCCGACAGGGGGGAACACTGAAGCTTTCTTT. Translating gives CASTPTGGNTEAFF.